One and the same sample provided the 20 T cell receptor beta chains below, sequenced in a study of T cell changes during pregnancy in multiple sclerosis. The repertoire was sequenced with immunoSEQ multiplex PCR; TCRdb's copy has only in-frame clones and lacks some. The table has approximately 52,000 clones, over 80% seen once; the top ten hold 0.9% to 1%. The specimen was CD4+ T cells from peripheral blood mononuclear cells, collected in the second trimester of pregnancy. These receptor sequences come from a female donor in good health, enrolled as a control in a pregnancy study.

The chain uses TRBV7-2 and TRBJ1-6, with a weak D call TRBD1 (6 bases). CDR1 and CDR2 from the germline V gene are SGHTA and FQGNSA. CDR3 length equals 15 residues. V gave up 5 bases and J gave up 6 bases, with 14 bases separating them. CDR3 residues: CASSLSGAGNSPLHF. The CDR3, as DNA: TGTGCCAGCAGCCTCTCAGGGGCGGGTAATTCACCCCTCCACTTT.

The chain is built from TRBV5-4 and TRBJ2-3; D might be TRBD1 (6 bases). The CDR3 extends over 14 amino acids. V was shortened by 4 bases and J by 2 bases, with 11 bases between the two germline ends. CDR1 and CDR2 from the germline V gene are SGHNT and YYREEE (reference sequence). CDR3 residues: CASSDRTDTDTQYF. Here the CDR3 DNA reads TGTGCCAGCAGCGACCGGACAGACACAGATACGCAGTATTTT.

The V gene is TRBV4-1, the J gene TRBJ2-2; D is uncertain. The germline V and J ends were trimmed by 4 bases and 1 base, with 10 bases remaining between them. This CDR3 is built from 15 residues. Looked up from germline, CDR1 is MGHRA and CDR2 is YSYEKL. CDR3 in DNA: TGCGCCAGCAGCCTACCCTATAGGAACACCGGGGAGCTGTTTTTT. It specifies CASSLPYRNTGELFF.

The CDR3 DNA sequence: TGTGCCAGCAGTGCCCAATATGGACTAGCAGGCGAGACCCAGTACTTC. It yields the protein CASSAQYGLAGETQYF. The V and J genes are TRBV6-1 and TRBJ2-5, with 8 bases fitting TRBD2. CDR3 length: 16 residues. The junction had 12 bases not matched to a gene; V was cut back by 4 bases and J by 5 bases. The germline gives CDR1 MNHNS, CDR2 SASEGT.

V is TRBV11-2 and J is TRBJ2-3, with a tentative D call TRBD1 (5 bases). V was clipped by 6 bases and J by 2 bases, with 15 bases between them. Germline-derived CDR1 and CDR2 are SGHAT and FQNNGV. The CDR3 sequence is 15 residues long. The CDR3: CASSRTTQHTDTQYF. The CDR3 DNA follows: TGTGCCAGCAGTAGGACAACCCAACACACAGATACGCAGTATTTT.

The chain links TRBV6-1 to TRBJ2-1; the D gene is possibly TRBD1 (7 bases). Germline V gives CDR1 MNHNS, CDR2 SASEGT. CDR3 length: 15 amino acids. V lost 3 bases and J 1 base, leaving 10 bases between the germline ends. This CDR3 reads CASSEEGASYNEQFF. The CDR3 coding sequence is TGTGCCAGCAGTGAGGAGGGGGCTTCCTACAATGAGCAGTTCTTC.

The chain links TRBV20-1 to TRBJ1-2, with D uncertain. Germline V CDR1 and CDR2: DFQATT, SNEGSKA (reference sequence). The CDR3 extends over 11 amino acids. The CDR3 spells CSAHGVGGYTF. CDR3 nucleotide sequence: TGCAGCGCACACGGGGTCGGAGGCTACACCTTC.

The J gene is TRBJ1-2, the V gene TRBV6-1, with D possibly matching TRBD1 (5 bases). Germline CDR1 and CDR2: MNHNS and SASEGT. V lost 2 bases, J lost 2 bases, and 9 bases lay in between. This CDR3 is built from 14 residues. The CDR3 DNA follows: TGTGCCAGCAGTGAAAGCCAGGGCAACTATGGCTACACCTTC. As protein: CASSESQGNYGYTF.

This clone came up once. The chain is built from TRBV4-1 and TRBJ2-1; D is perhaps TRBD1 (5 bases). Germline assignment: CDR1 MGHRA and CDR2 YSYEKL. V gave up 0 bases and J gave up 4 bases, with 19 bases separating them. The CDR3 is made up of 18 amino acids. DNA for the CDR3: TGCGCCAGCAGCCAAGATCAAGGGGTAAGGCGGCCGTACAATGAGCAGTTCTTC. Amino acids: CASSQDQGVRRPYNEQFF.

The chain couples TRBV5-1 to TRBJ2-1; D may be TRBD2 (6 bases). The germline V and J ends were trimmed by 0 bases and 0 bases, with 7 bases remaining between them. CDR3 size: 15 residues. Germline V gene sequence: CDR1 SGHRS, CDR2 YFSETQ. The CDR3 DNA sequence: TGCGCCAGCAGCTTGGCCGGGAGCTCCTACAATGAGCAGTTCTTC. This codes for CASSLAGSSYNEQFF.

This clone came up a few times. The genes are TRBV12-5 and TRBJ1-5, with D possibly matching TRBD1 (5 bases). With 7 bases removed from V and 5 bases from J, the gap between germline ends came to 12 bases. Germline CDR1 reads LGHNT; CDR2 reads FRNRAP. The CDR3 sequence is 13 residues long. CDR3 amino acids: CASARGGDQPQHF. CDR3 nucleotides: TGTGCTAGTGCCCGGGGGGGTGATCAGCCCCAGCATTTT.

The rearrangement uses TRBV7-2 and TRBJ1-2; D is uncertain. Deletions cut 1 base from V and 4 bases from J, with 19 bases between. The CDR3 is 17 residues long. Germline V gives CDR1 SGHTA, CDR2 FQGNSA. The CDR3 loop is CASSLVVAGLSLYGYTF. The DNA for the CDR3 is TGTGCCAGCAGCTTAGTTGTGGCAGGCTTATCTCTCTATGGCTACACCTTC.

CDR3 loop: CASSTLLGTALQPQHF. DNA of the CDR3: TGTGCCAGTAGTACCTTATTAGGGACAGCTCTTCAGCCCCAGCATTTT. This sequence joins TRBV19 and TRBJ1-5; 7 nucleotides agree with TRBD1. Germline-derived CDR1 and CDR2 are LNHDA and SQIVND (reference sequence). This CDR3 spans 16 amino acids. The junction had 12 bases not matched to a gene; V was cut back by 4 bases and J by 6 bases.

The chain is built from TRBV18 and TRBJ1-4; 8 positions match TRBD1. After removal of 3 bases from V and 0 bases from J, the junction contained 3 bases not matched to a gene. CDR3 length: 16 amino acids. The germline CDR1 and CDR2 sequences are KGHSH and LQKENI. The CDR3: CASSPTGATTNEKLFF. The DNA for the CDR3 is TGTGCCAGCTCACCGACAGGGGCCACAACTAATGAAAAACTGTTTTTT.

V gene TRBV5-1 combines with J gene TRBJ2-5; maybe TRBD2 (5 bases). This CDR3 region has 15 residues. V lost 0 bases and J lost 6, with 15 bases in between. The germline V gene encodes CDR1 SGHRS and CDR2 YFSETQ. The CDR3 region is CASSLGAEAGKTQYF. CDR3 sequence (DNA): TGCGCCAGCAGCTTGGGGGCCGAGGCCGGGAAGACCCAGTACTTC.

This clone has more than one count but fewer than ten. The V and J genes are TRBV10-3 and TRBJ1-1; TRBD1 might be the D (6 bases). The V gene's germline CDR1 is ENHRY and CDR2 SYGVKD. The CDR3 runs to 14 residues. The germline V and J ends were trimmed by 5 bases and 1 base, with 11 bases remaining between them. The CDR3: CAISKGGPNTEAFF. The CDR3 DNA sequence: TGTGCCATCAGTAAGGGGGGGCCGAACACTGAAGCTTTCTTT.

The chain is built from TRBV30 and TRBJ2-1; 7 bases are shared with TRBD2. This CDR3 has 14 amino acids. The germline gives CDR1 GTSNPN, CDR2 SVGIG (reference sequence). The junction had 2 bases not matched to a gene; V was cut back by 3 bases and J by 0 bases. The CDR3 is CAWRGLPSYNEQFF. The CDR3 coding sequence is TGTGCCTGGAGGGGACTACCCTCCTACAATGAGCAGTTCTTC.

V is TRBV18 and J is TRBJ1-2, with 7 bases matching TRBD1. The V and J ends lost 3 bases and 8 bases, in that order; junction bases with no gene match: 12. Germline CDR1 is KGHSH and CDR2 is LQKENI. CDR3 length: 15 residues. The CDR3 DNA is TGTGCCAGCTCACCCTATAAACAGGGGCCGGGGGGCTACACCTTC. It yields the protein CASSPYKQGPGGYTF.

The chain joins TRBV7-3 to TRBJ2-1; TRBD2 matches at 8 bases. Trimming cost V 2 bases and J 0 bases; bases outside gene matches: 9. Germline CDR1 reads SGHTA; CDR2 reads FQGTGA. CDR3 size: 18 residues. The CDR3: CASSLGLLAESSYNEQFF. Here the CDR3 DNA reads TGTGCCAGCAGCTTAGGCCTACTAGCGGAGAGCTCCTACAATGAGCAGTTCTTC.

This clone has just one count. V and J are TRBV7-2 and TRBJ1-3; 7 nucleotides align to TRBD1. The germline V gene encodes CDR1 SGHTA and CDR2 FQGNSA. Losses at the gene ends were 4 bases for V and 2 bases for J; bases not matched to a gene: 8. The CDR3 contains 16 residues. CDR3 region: CASSWLQQGTGNTIYF. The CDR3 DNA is TGTGCCAGCAGCTGGCTACAACAGGGGACTGGAAACACCATATATTTT.